This T cell receptor beta chain stems from a study of CD8 T cells in Susac syndrome (dated by TCRdb to between 2018 and 2021). The study in broad terms: Whether CD8+ T cell activation and differentiation in Susac syndrome was antigen driven was tested using repertoire sequencing.

RNA was extracted with the RNeasy kit and about 0.5 to 1 ug was reverse transcribed using random hexamers. TCR beta CDR3 regions were amplified with the immunoSEQ multiplex PCR assay covering 54 Vbeta and 13 Jbeta segments. Bias from PCR amplification was corrected by using a synthetic template baseline for primer optimization and for computational correction. On the study's bioinformatics: Reads were annotated to V, D and J genes according to IMGT and were analyzed with immunoSEQ Analyzer, with only productive sequences retained. Clonality was calculated as one minus the Shannon entropy normalized by log2 of the number of productive unique sequences. For each patient and control, public and private clones were evaluated among the 100 most prevalent clones. Clones were defined as Susac-specific if absent from the healthy and MS cohorts, from approximately 1,100 published viral clones and from other ImmuneACCESS disease sequences. TCRdb redid the processing of the public reads, applying fastp at Q25 and MiXCR, and retained in-frame beta chains. Merged by CDR3 protein, the rows form single entries marked with the most common genes and DNA. TCRdb's processing, not the authors' own work, is the source of the V and J calls. Present in this sample are 300,000 or so distinct CDR3 sequences, 92% of which were seen just once. The ten largest account for around 0.07% of the sample.

The germline V gene gives CDR1 as SGHTA and CDR2 as FQGNSA. CDR3 length: 14 amino acids, cysteine to phenylalanine. Solely the CDR3 DNA is kept, with 42 bases framed from the first base. A distance of 15 bases separates the germline ends of V and J, which lose 5 bases and 5 bases respectively. Details on this clonotype: Its antigen is currently not known. No base quality information exists; no much larger clone differs at one position.

General conclusions and limits of the study: The study acknowledged that relatively few individuals were included in the TCR sequencing and HLA analysis.

High-throughput TCR beta sequencing profiled peripheral blood CD8+ and CD4+ T cells from healthy donors, Susac syndrome patients and multiple sclerosis patients. The multiple sclerosis controls were treatment-naive patients who had stable or active relapsing-remitting disease and met the revised McDonald criteria. Bulk CD8+ and CD4+ T cells were purified by magnetic negative isolation, while CD8+ TEMRA cells were enriched using FACS. Blood was collected in EDTA tubes and processed within 24 hours, with PBMCs isolated through density gradient centrifugation. PBMCs destined for TCR sequencing were cryopreserved in liquid nitrogen and later thawed in a 37 °C water bath. The sorted or isolated CD4+, CD8+ and CD8+ TEMRA cells had a purity of 90% or higher.

The material sequenced was CD4+ T cells from PBMCs. Recombination connected TRBV7-2 to TRBJ2-5, and perhaps TRBD2 as D gene, on 5 matching bases. This TCR was sampled from a human donor with multiple sclerosis. The base sequence is TGTGCCAGCAGCACGTCCGGGGTATGGGAGACCCAGTACTTC. Its protein is CASSTSGVWETQYF.